The 8 T cell receptor beta chains below all came from one sample that was sequenced in a study of radiation and T cells in renal cell carcinoma. The data were produced by immunoSEQ multiplex PCR, yet TCRdb's version contains in-frame clones alone and is incomplete. Here the sample spans about 49,000 clones, about 80% being singletons. Time point defined: blood 2 weeks post-SBRT. Noted treatment: 15 Gy SBRT to primary tumor, nephrectomy 4 weeks later. This specimen consisted of blood, obtained from a patient whose treatment included radiotherapy and nephrectomy. Receptor source: a woman between 70 and 85 years old with renal cell carcinoma.

The chain employs TRBV10-3 and TRBJ2-7; 8 bases align to TRBD1. The CDR3 contains 13 residues. Germline CDR1 and CDR2: ENHRY and SYGVKD. The ends lost 7 bases at V and 12 bases at J; junction bases unmatched: 14. The CDR3: CAITSDRGRPWYF. Here the CDR3 DNA reads TGTGCCATCACCAGCGACAGGGGCCGCCCTTGGTACTTC.

This chain joins TRBV6-1 and TRBJ1-2; tentatively, D is TRBD1 (5 bases). Trimming left V 6 bases short and J 5 bases short, with 19 bases between. Germline lookup yields CDR1 MNHNS and CDR2 SASEGT. The CDR3 spans 15 residues. CDR3 sequence: CASSAGSSRGYGYTF. CDR3 nucleotides: TGTGCCAGCAGCGCAGGGAGTTCCCGGGGGTATGGCTACACCTTC.

This chain links TRBV2 with TRBJ1-3; 7 bases map to TRBD1. The germline V gene encodes CDR1 SNHLY and CDR2 FYNNEI. V lost 8 bases, J lost 2 bases, and 3 bases stayed unmatched. This CDR3 has 13 amino acids. As DNA, the CDR3 is TGTGCCAGCGCCCAGGGGGCTGGAAACACCATATATTTT. As protein: CASAQGAGNTIYF.

The CDR3 nucleotides are TGTGCCAGCAGGGATCAGGGCCCAGGGATTTTATACGAGCAGTACTTC. Translating it yields CASRDQGPGILYEQYF. V is TRBV6-6 and J is TRBJ2-7, with D perhaps matching TRBD1 (5 bases). The germline V gene encodes CDR1 MNHNY and CDR2 SVGAGI (reference sequence). V lost 6 bases, J lost 4 bases, and 22 bases lay in between. This CDR3 region has 16 residues.

Here the CDR3 reads CASKLTGTSYEQYF. In DNA, the CDR3 is TGTGCCAGCAAACTGACAGGGACTTCCTACGAGCAGTACTTC. The J gene is TRBJ2-7, the V gene TRBV6-5; TRBD1 might be the D (7 bases). The V and J ends lost 7 bases and 1 base respectively, with 14 bases between them. Germline-derived CDR1 and CDR2 are MNHEY and SVGAGI. The CDR3 is made up of 14 amino acids.

The chain carries TRBV6-1 and TRBJ2-3; TRBD1 or TRBD2 may be the D gene (5 bases each). V lost 4 bases and J lost 5, with 16 bases in between. This CDR3 has 15 residues. Germline CDR1 and CDR2: MNHNS and SASEGT. In nucleotides, the CDR3 is TGTGCCAGCAGTGGAAGGGGTCGGGACCGAGATACGCAGTATTTT. Its translation is CASSGRGRDRDTQYF.

J is TRBJ2-7 and V is TRBV14, with a tentative D call TRBD2 (8 bases). This CDR3 is 14 amino acids long. The germline V and J ends were trimmed by 3 bases and 3 bases, with 12 bases remaining between them. Germline V lookup: CDR1 SGHDN, CDR2 FVKESK. The DNA of the CDR3 is TGTGCCAGCAGCCACGGGAGGGGGCTCTACGAGCAGTACTTC. Amino acid sequence: CASSHGRGLYEQYF.

The chain employs TRBV19 and TRBJ1-4, with D tentatively TRBD1 (5 bases). The ends were cut back, 11 bases at V and 2 bases at J, with 18 bases in the middle. The CDR3 extends over 15 amino acids. Germline CDR1 is LNHDA and CDR2 is SQIVND (reference sequence). CDR3 loop: CAVEDTRGTNEKLFF. The CDR3, as DNA: TGTGCCGTGGAGGACACACGGGGGACTAATGAAAAACTGTTTTTT.